The 2 T cell receptor beta chains reported below all come from one sample, sequenced in a study of T and B cells in COVID-19 patients. Multiplex PCR with BIOMED2 TRB-A/B primer pools amplified TRB rearrangements. TCRdb called the multiplex PCR reads again in MiXCR, with one record for every CDR3 protein. The sample includes 9,000 to 13,000 distinct CDR3 sequences, around 30% seen only once; the top ten take roughly an eighth. TRB was amplified from around 250-500 ng of blood genomic DNA. Sequences were obtained from blood. These receptors were obtained from a human donor with active COVID-19.

V and J are TRBV6-5 and TRBJ2-7, with TRBD1 matching 10 bases. The CDR3 contains 14 residues. With 10 bases clipped from V and 3 bases from J, the junction kept 9 bases outside the gene matches. The germline CDR1 and CDR2 sequences are MNHEY and SVGAGI. CDR3 sequence (DNA): TGTGCCATCGACCCCCGGACAGGGGGCTACGAGCAGTACTTC. It yields the protein CAIDPRTGGYEQYF.

The chain carries TRBV15 and TRBJ2-5; TRBD1 or TRBD2 may be the D gene (5 bases each). The J call may be faulty, since TRBJ2-1 better matches the DNA end. The CDR3 is made up of 16 amino acids. Per the germline V gene, CDR1 is LNHNV and CDR2 is YYDKDF (reference sequence). CDR3: CATSREGTGRRAEQFF. In nucleotides, the CDR3 is TGTGCCACCAGCAGAGAAGGGACGGGCCGTAGGGCTGAGCAGTTCTTC.